This entry is about one TCR beta chain. Its antigen is currently unknown. A second about 6 to 12 cycle PCR used barcoded and J-beta primers. TCRdb analysed the 5' RACE reads with MiXCR anew, one entry per CDR3 protein. Here the sample spans about 780,000 distinct CDR3 sequences, approximately 24% being singletons. These data come from a study of blood T cells in healthy people across ages. Study findings and constraints: Naive CD4+ cell counts and diversity both ran higher in long-lived than in aged donors.

Per germline, CDR1 MRHNA and CDR2 SNTAGT. This CDR3 comprises 14 residues. With 5 bases removed from V and 8 bases from J, the gap between germline ends came to 16 bases. These sequences were also reported in another study, on T cells of mothers and their children.

The source material was blood. This receptor was taken from a boy aged 5-17 years in good health. The chain has TRBV6-4 and TRBJ2-1; D is uncertain. The CDR3 coding sequence is TGTGCCAGCAGTCAAAAGGATTCCATGGATGAGCAGTTCTTC. Translation gives CASSQKDSMDEQFF.